Following are 10 T cell receptor beta chains from one sample sequenced in a study of T cell changes during pregnancy in multiple sclerosis. Method: immunoSEQ multiplex PCR; TCRdb's copy keeps in-frame clones and lacks some. The table lists tens of thousands of clones, more than 80% of them singletons. Sequences were derived from peripheral blood, sampled in the second trimester of pregnancy. The source of these receptors is a female donor in good health, enrolled as a control in a pregnancy study.

The rearrangement joins TRBV9 to TRBJ2-2, with D maybe TRBD2 (5 bases). This CDR3 is built from 15 residues. The V end lost 3 bases, the J end lost 4 bases, and 13 bases lay between the germline ends. Germline V gene lookup returns CDR1 SGDLS and CDR2 YYNGEE. The CDR3 bases are TGTGCCAGCAGCGCCCCCGGACTTTCCACCGGGGAGCTGTTTTTT. It encodes CASSAPGLSTGELFF.

The chain employs TRBV9 and TRBJ1-1; D is perhaps TRBD1 (5 bases). V was pared by 0 bases and J by 5 bases, with 11 bases between. CDR1 is SGDLS, CDR2 YYNGEE, per germline. The CDR3 consists of 14 residues. The CDR3 protein is CASSVAGGNTEAFF. In DNA form, the CDR3 reads TGTGCCAGCAGCGTAGCTGGGGGGAATACTGAAGCTTTCTTT.

As to this clone: Germline is not matched at one junction end, which may reflect a read error. J is TRBJ2-3 and V is TRBV6-5, with a possible D match to TRBD2 (7 bases). The germline CDR1 and CDR2 sequences are MNHEY and SVGAGI. The CDR3 has 12 amino acids. DNA of the CDR3: TGTGCCAGCAGCCTCCTGGGCGGGGGCTTGGATTTT. Amino acids: CASSLLGGGLDF.

This rearrangement joins TRBV28 to TRBJ2-7; D unresolved. V lost 3 bases and J lost 3, with 9 bases in between. Germline V gene data show CDR1 as MDHEN and CDR2 as SYDVKM. The CDR3 extends over 13 amino acids. CDR3 region: CASSLYEYYEQYF. DNA of the CDR3: TGTGCCAGCAGTTTGTATGAGTACTACGAGCAGTACTTC.

A single count supports this clone. The chain links TRBV4-1 to TRBJ2-7; 10 bases line up with TRBD1. Germline CDR1 reads MGHRA; CDR2 reads YSYEKL. The CDR3 is 15 residues long. Trimming took 4 bases from V and 5 from J; bases not matched to a gene: 8. The CDR3 loop reads CASSLWDRGYDEQYF. The CDR3 bases are TGCGCCAGCAGCCTCTGGGACAGGGGTTACGACGAGCAGTACTTC.

V is TRBV4-3 and J is TRBJ2-2; TRBD2 matches at 8 bases. CDR1 is LGHNA, CDR2 YSLEER, per germline. This CDR3 is built from 17 residues. J lost 2 bases, V lost 3 bases, and 8 bases had no gene match. In nucleotides, the CDR3 is TGCGCCAGCAGCCAGGCCCGGGGGGGCTCTAACACCGGGGAGCTGTTTTTT. Protein product: CASSQARGGSNTGELFF.

The J gene is TRBJ1-2, the V gene TRBV19; 9 bases are a match to TRBD1. V was clipped by 6 bases and J by 7 bases; unmatched bases: 6. The CDR3 consists of 13 residues. Germline loops: CDR1 LNHDA, CDR2 SQIVND (reference sequence). The CDR3 DNA follows: TGTGCCAGTAGCCAGGGACAGGGATTTGGCTACACCTTC. This encodes CASSQGQGFGYTF.

The V call is TRBV6-5, the J call TRBJ2-1; 10 nucleotides match TRBD1. Germline V lookup: CDR1 MNHEY, CDR2 SVGAGI. Losses at the gene ends were 0 bases for V and 6 bases for J; bases not matched to a gene: 2. The CDR3 is 15 amino acids. CDR3 DNA: TGTGCCAGCAGTTACTCTAGGACAGGGGGCAATGAGCAGTTCTTC. Protein sequence: CASSYSRTGGNEQFF.

The V gene is TRBV7-6, the J gene TRBJ1-2, with D possibly matching TRBD1 (5 bases). Germline assignment: CDR1 SGHVS and CDR2 FNYEAQ. This CDR3 comprises 13 residues. Deletions cut 1 base from V and 5 bases from J, with 8 bases between. The CDR3 loop reads CASSLGGGYGYTF. Here the CDR3 DNA reads TGTGCCAGCAGCTTAGGGGGCGGATATGGCTACACCTTC.

The chain carries TRBV4-2 and TRBJ2-7; D perhaps matches TRBD1 (5 bases). Trimming took 3 bases from V and 2 from J, leaving 14 bases between them. CDR1 LGHNA and CDR2 YNFKEQ come from the germline V gene. The CDR3 covers 15 residues. The CDR3 is CASSHLGQTTYEQYF. The CDR3 region has the DNA TGTGCCAGCAGCCACTTAGGACAAACAACCTACGAGCAGTACTTC.